This T cell receptor beta chain was obtained from a study of response to subunit inactivated influenza vaccine. Trimming pared 4 bases from V and 5 bases from J, leaving 15 bases between. This CDR3 is built from 13 residues. Germline CDR1 SQVTM, CDR2 ANQGSEA. Using its own MiXCR run on the RT-PCR reads, TCRdb lists one record per CDR3 protein. Seen here are around 570,000 distinct CDR3 sequences, 11% observed once, and the top ten hold 9.5% to 12%. These data are also associated with another study on T cells expressing NK-cell markers. That source adds: Template switching by 5'RACE with UMIs generated the TCR beta cDNA. Sequencing of TCR beta repertoires drew on sorted CD3+CD56+NKG2C+, CD3+CD56+NKG2C- and CD3+CD56-NKG2C+ T cells.

This sequence joins TRBV29-1 and TRBJ2-7; D gene unclear. This sequence originates from a man over 45 who received an inactivated influenza vaccine. Sequenced material: PBMCs from blood, taken on the day of vaccination. The DNA of the CDR3 is TGCAGCGTTGTCGGCAGCCTCCCAGACGAGCAGTACTTC. As protein: CSVVGSLPDEQYF.